These 2 T cell receptor beta chains were sequenced from one sample in a study of T cell changes during pregnancy in multiple sclerosis. Libraries were prepared by immunoSEQ multiplex PCR; TCRdb keeps only in-frame clonotypes and omits some of them. The sample includes about 46,000 clones, approximately 90% of them seen just once. The sequencing here drew on CD8+ T cells from peripheral blood mononuclear cells, taken in the second trimester of pregnancy. These receptors all come from a female donor with multiple sclerosis, enrolled in a pregnancy study.

The CDR3 DNA reads as TGTGCCAGCAGTCTCCGGGTGGAAGAGACCCAGTACTTC. Its protein product is CASSLRVEETQYF. V and J are TRBV6-1 and TRBJ2-5, with no clear D. V lost 5 bases and J 3 bases, leaving 10 bases between the germline ends. Germline CDR1 and CDR2: MNHNS and SASEGT. The CDR3 has 13 residues.

The V gene is TRBV10-3, the J gene TRBJ1-3, with D hard to call. CDR1 ENHRY and CDR2 SYGVKD come from the germline V gene. V was cut by 11 bases and J by 4 bases, with 9 bases left in between. This CDR3 is 11 amino acids long. Here the CDR3 reads CARGTGNTIYF. The CDR3 DNA follows: TGTGCCCGGGGAACCGGAAACACCATATATTTT.